A single sample is the source of the 8 T cell receptor beta chains below, sequenced in a study of blood T cells in healthy people across ages. Then a second PCR, running about 6 to 11 cycles, was carried out with a sample-barcoded 5' primer and a J-beta primer mix. TCRdb fed the 5' RACE reads into MiXCR, producing one record per CDR3 protein. The data show about 1.8 million distinct CDR3 sequences, less than 50% seen once. Specimen: blood. These receptors all come from a woman in her 40s in good health.

In nucleotides, the CDR3 is TGTGCCAGCAGTTTTAGGAAGGCCCAGTTCTTC. It is translated as CASSFRKAQFF. The chain recombines TRBV12-3 or TRBV12-4 with TRBJ2-1; unclear D gene. Trimming took off 3 bases at V and 13 bases at J, with 10 bases between the two ends. There are 11 residues in the CDR3.

The rearrangement links TRBV29-1 to TRBJ1-2; D not certain. The CDR3 runs to 14 residues. CDR1 and CDR2 from the germline V gene are SQVTM and ANQGSEA. Trimming removed 4 bases from V and 0 bases from J, with 12 bases in between. This CDR3 is CSVGWQDPNYGYTF. DNA of the CDR3: TGCAGCGTTGGATGGCAGGACCCTAACTATGGCTACACCTTC.

This rearrangement joins TRBV15 to TRBJ2-6; 7 bases line up with TRBD1. Germline trimming cut 0 bases from V and 2 bases from J; bases unmatched to any gene: 10. This CDR3 has 19 residues. CDR1 is LNHNV and CDR2 is YYDKDF in the germline V gene (reference sequence). The CDR3: CATSRDLGQGVAGANVLTF. For the CDR3, the DNA is TGTGCCACCAGCAGAGATCTTGGGCAGGGGGTAGCTGGGGCCAACGTCCTGACTTTC.

This clonotype was detected only a few times. V is TRBV5-1 and J is TRBJ2-1; D possibly corresponds to TRBD2 (5 bases). This CDR3 is 15 amino acids long. Germline V gene sequence: CDR1 SGHRS, CDR2 YFSETQ. Trimming stripped 4 bases from V and 9 bases from J, with 20 bases between. This CDR3 is CASSGPRGSVGEQFF. CDR3 bases: TGCGCCAGCAGCGGACCCCGGGGTTCGGTAGGTGAGCAGTTCTTC.

The chain is built from TRBV5-6 and TRBJ2-1; possible D gene TRBD1, 5 bases. The J call is in doubt because the DNA end fits TRBJ2-7 better. The CDR3 loop spans 16 amino acids. Germline CDR1 and CDR2: SGHDT and YYEEEE. CDR3: CASSLGTTFSYNEQYF. The CDR3 bases are TGTGCCAGCAGCTTGGGGACAACCTTCTCCTACAATGAGCAGTACTTC.

The chain is built from TRBV5-6 and TRBJ2-7, with no clear D. Per the germline V gene, CDR1 is SGHDT and CDR2 is YYEEEE. The V end lost 7 bases, the J end lost 4 bases, and 15 bases lay between the germline ends. The CDR3 contains 13 residues. The CDR3 sequence: CASGRIAQYEQYF. In DNA, the CDR3 is TGTGCCAGCGGACGAATAGCCCAGTACGAGCAGTACTTC.

The chain couples TRBV29-1 to TRBJ1-2, with 7 bases identical to TRBD1. Germline assignment: CDR1 SQVTM and CDR2 ANQGSEA. J was trimmed by 5 bases and V by 4 bases; bases with no gene match: 4. The CDR3 spans 12 residues. CDR3 sequence: CSVGQGIYGYTF. CDR3 nucleotides: TGCAGCGTTGGACAGGGAATATATGGCTACACCTTC.

The chain carries TRBV4-3 and TRBJ2-3, with 13 bases fitting TRBD2. The CDR3 loop spans 19 amino acids. V shed 0 bases and J 4 bases; nucleotides not matched to a gene: 10. The germline V gene encodes CDR1 LGHNA and CDR2 YSLEER. CDR3 coding DNA: TGCGCCAGCAGCCAAGATCCCCCCGGGACTAGCGGGGAAGCAGATACGCAGTATTTT. Its protein product is CASSQDPPGTSGEADTQYF.